This T cell receptor beta chain was identified in a study of T-cell memory formation after mild COVID-19 (dated by TCRdb to 2020 to 2023). About the investigation overall: Most TCR sequence clusters were specific to one of the two donors. In a couple of donors, T-cell clones that expanded and contracted after mild COVID-19 were followed by sequencing TCRalpha and TCRbeta repertoires longitudinally. Two young, previously healthy adult volunteers made up the cohort, one male and one female. Results and caveats for the whole study, not just this receptor: Balanced CD4/CD8 phenotypes were observed for clones contracting from day 15 to 85, whereas a bias towards CD4+ was observed for a second wave of clones expanding from day 15 to 37. Contracting CD4+ clones turned up mainly in the CM and EM memory subsets, whereas EMRA was where CD8+ clones were enriched. Some responding clones were detected in pre-infection memory, which suggested that pre-existing cross-reactive memory T cells had joined the SARS-CoV-2 response. The study included only a couple of mild cases, and larger cohorts that include severe cases with pre-infection samples were judged to be necessary. SARS-CoV-2 specificity was not confirmed for the second-wave clones peaking on day 37.

The V end loses 7 bases and the J end loses 7 bases, and a stretch of 13 bases separates them. The germline V gene (reference sequence) provides CDR1 LNHDA and CDR2 SQIVND. Measured from the cysteine to the phenylalanine, the CDR3 is 12 residues long. CDR3 DNA is the only sequence kept; it has 36 bases, read in frame from the first base. Ficoll-Paque density gradient centrifugation was the method used to isolate PBMCs. The instrument given in TCRdb is Illumina NovaSeq 6000. TCRalpha and TCRbeta cDNA libraries were built by 5'RACE with constant-segment primers, adding sample barcodes and unique molecular identifiers. RNA was extracted from every sample with Trizol reagent. Libraries were amplified in two PCR steps, with a second sample barcode and Illumina TruSeq adapters added in the second step. Sequencing of libraries was performed on an Illumina NovaSeq with 2 x 150 bp paired-end reads. For the original study's pipeline: The reads were demultiplexed and collapsed into UMI-guided consensus sequences using migec v1.2.7. Using mixcr v2.1.11, UMI consensuses were aligned to TRA and TRB V and J templates and then assembled into clonotypes. Clonotypes were classified as expanded or contracted when called significant by both edgeR and NoisET, with noise models trained on biological replicates. For edgeR calls, the thresholds were a false discovery rate-adjusted p below 0.01 and a log2 fold-change of 1. As an exploratory analysis of dynamics, max-normalized trajectories of the 1000 most abundant clonotypes were examined by PCA with hierarchical clustering. Separately sequenced CD4+ and CD8+ repertoires were used to assign a CD4 or CD8 phenotype to each responding clone. Using fastp at Q25 and MiXCR, TCRdb reprocessed the public reads and kept productive beta chains. Each CDR3 protein appears once, grouped with its most common genes and DNA. TCRdb, not the authors, supplied the V and J calls. The sample records hundreds of thousands of distinct CDR3 sequences, roughly 22% of which are singletons. The ten largest clonotypes hold 9.5% to 15% of the sample.

To note about this clonotype: Its antigen has not been determined. Qualities for individual bases were not recorded, and no much larger clone is one base off.

This TCR derives from an adult woman who had mild COVID-19 (a few samples of this study predate the infection). The sample titles of this study are shuffled in the database, so cell type and time point are left out; the donor was told from shared clones. The V gene is TRBV19 and the J gene is TRBJ1-1; TRBD1 is a possible D gene, resting on 5 matching bases. The sample consisted of PBMCs or a T cell subset sorted from them (not recorded which). DNA sequence: TGTGCCAGTACTTTGGTTGGGGGTGAAGCTTTCTTT. It codes for CASTLVGGEAFF. Reference TRBV19 and TRBJ1-1 proteins supply the regions before and after the CDR3; the full variable domain is: DGGITQSPKYLFRKEGQNVTLSCEQNLNHDAMYWYRQDPGQGLRLIYYSQIVNDFQKGDIAEGYSVSREKKESFPLTVTSAQKNPTAFYLCASTLVGGEAFFGQGTRLTVV.